This T cell receptor (beta chain) derives from a study of T cells in tumors and immune-related adverse events. The CDR3 contains 15 residues. The ends were cut back, 3 bases at V and 1 base at J, with 13 bases in the middle. Germline V gene lookup returns CDR1 MGHRA and CDR2 YSYEKL. This table comes from immunoSEQ multiplex PCR, and its TCRdb copy is limited to in-frame clones, with some not included. Of around 8,300 clones listed, 85% to 95% are singletons. This clone was detected a few times. This receptor was identified in a female donor with metastatic renal cell carcinoma. The source material was lymph node tissue, sampled from a patient treated with anti-PD-1 therapy. The V call is TRBV4-1, the J call TRBJ2-7; D ambiguous. The CDR3 loop reads CASSQGFTASYEQYF. DNA for the CDR3: TGCGCCAGCAGCCAGGGGTTTACTGCGTCCTACGAGCAGTACTTC.